Listed here is a single T cell receptor (beta chain). Antigen: not known. The sample originates from a study of OX40 agonist ivuxolimab in advanced cancers. Study results and limitations: Among the lowest levels of clonal expansion were found in partial responders at 0.1-3.0 mg/kg. More expanded clones were found, on average, in CD8+ than in CD4+ T cells.

TCRdb's table, derived via immunoSEQ multiplex PCR, lists solely in-frame clones and lacks some. The sample shows tens of thousands of clones, less than 85% of them seen only once. V was shortened by 1 base and J by 9 bases, with 22 bases between the two germline ends. Germline CDR1 MGHDK, CDR2 SYGVNS. The CDR3 runs 17 residues. The chain recombines TRBV25-1 with TRBJ1-3; D gene ambiguous. This clonotype was obtained from an adult with an advanced solid tumor such as melanoma, head and neck, liver or kidney cancer. Sequences were derived from CD4+ or CD8+ T cells sorted from blood, sampled in a trial of the OX40 agonist ivuxolimab. The CDR3, as DNA: TGTGCCAGCAGTGAATTTCGACAAGGTATAGTCTACAGCACCATATATTTT. Translation gives CASSEFRQGIVYSTIYF.